This is a list of T cell receptor beta chains from one sample in a study of CD8 T cells in Susac syndrome. From the immunoSEQ multiplex PCR reads, TCRdb called clonotypes with MiXCR, one entry per CDR3 protein. In the table there are 150,000 to 200,000 distinct CDR3 sequences, roughly 95% of which are singletons. Sequenced sample: CD8+ T cells from PBMCs. These receptors all come from a human donor with multiple sclerosis. Each CDR3 is given with its conserved first and last residue. The D gene is left open where the match is weak. The size entry is marked missing in some rows and otherwise reads once, few, many or a size class.

d_call,clone_size,j_call,v_call,cdr3_aa,cdr3_nt
.,.,TRBJ2-7,TRBV10-1,CASSEGLYYEQYF,TGCGCCAGCAGTGAGGGACTCTACTACGAGCAGTACTTC
.,.,TRBJ2-7,TRBV29-1,CSVGQGTTYEQYF,TGCAGCGTTGGGCAGGGGACTACCTACGAGCAGTACTTC
.,.,TRBJ2-1,TRBV15,CATSRDEANEQFF,TGTGCCACCAGCAGAGATGAGGCAAATGAGCAGTTCTTC
.,.,TRBJ2-1,TRBV12-5,CASGGADEQFF,TGTGCTAGTGGAGGGGCCGATGAGCAGTTCTTC
TRBD1,.,TRBJ1-3,TRBV24-1,CATSGKGTAEGNTIYF,TGTGCCACCAGTGGTAAAGGGACAGCAGAAGGAAACACCATATATTTT
.,.,TRBJ2-7,TRBV20-1,CSASTGCCYEQYF,TGCAGTGCTAGCACCGGGTGTTGCTACGAGCAGTACTTC
TRBD1,.,TRBJ2-7,TRBV6-5,CASRPDRSSYEQYF,TGTGCCAGCAGGCCGGACAGGAGCTCCTACGAGCAGTACTTC
TRBD2,once,TRBJ2-5,TRBV12-5,CASGLGGKETQYF,TGTGCTAGTGGACTCGGGGGGAAGGAGACCCAGTACTTC
TRBD1,.,TRBJ2-2,TRBV12-5,CASGLDRGGELFF,TGTGCTAGTGGCCTTGACAGGGGCGGGGAGCTGTTTTTT
.,.,TRBJ2-3,TRBV2,CASMSDTQYF,TGTGCCAGCATGTCAGATACGCAGTATTTT
.,.,TRBJ1-1,TRBV29-1,CSVAGLQPNTEAFF,TGCAGCGTGGCCGGGCTCCAGCCGAACACTGAAGCTTTCTTT
.,.,TRBJ2-7,TRBV4-1,CASPKPGSRTEQYF,TGCGCCAGCCCAAAACCCGGATCAAGAACCGAGCAGTACTTC
.,.,TRBJ2-5,TRBV6-5,CASEGAYRETQYF,TGTGCCAGCGAAGGGGCCTATAGAGAGACCCAGTACTTC
.,.,TRBJ2-7,TRBV12-3/TRBV12-4,CASRHHSYEQYF,TGTGCCAGCAGGCACCACTCATACGAGCAGTACTTC
.,.,TRBJ2-3,TRBV24-1,CATSAARGADTQYF,TGTGCCACCAGTGCGGCGAGAGGCGCAGATACGCAGTATTTT
.,.,TRBJ2-1,TRBV7-9,CASSWVSERPDDEQFF,TGTGCCAGCAGCTGGGTGTCAGAGCGGCCGGACGATGAGCAGTTCTTC
TRBD2,.,TRBJ2-3,TRBV6-1,CASSELSGSREDTQYF,TGTGCCAGCAGTGAACTGAGCGGGAGTAGGGAAGATACGCAGTATTTT
.,.,TRBJ2-3,TRBV28,CASSDLTGTDTQYF,TGTGCCAGCAGTGACCTGACAGGCACAGATACGCAGTATTTT
.,once,TRBJ2-1,TRBV7-6,CASSFRSGNEQFF,TGTGCCAGCAGCTTCCGTAGCGGCAATGAGCAGTTCTTC
TRBD2,few,TRBJ2-7,TRBV20-1,CSARPRTSGTYEQYF,TGCAGTGCTAGACCCCGGACTAGCGGGACCTACGAGCAGTACTTC
TRBD1,.,TRBJ2-7,TRBV6-5,CASSRRDRVHEQYF,TGTGCCAGCAGTCGCCGGGACAGGGTGCACGAGCAGTACTTC
TRBD2,.,TRBJ2-3,TRBV7-8,CASSPPGGGTTDTQYF,TGTGCCAGCAGCCCCCCGGGCGGGGGGACCACAGATACGCAGTATTTT
.,.,TRBJ2-1,TRBV2,CASSEARWGYNEQFF,TGTGCCAGCAGTGAAGCGAGGTGGGGTTACAATGAGCAGTTCTTC
.,.,TRBJ2-1,TRBV24-1,CATSDPATGLDEQFF,TGTGCCACCAGTGATCCCGCGACAGGTCTCGATGAGCAGTTCTTC
.,.,TRBJ1-2,TRBV29-1,CSVPGSYGYTF,TGCAGCGTTCCAGGGAGCTATGGCTACACCTTC
.,.,TRBJ2-3,TRBV2,CASWPTGRPDTQYF,TGTGCCAGCTGGCCCACAGGGCGCCCAGATACGCAGTATTTT
TRBD2,.,TRBJ2-1,TRBV7-8,CASSIRPPLAGGPSTHNEQFF,TGTGCCAGCAGCATTCGACCCCCGCTAGCGGGGGGGCCTTCCACCCACAATGAGCAGTTCTTC
.,.,TRBJ2-1,TRBV23-1,CASSQSWTETYNEQFF,TGCGCCAGCAGTCAATCGTGGACGGAAACCTACAATGAGCAGTTCTTC
.,.,TRBJ2-3,TRBV20-1,CSAPKGGPGDTQYF,TGCAGTGCTCCCAAAGGGGGGCCGGGAGATACGCAGTATTTT
.,.,TRBJ1-2,TRBV27,CASSAVSGANGYTF,TGTGCCAGCAGCGCCGTTTCTGGGGCTAACGGCTACACCTTC
.,.,TRBJ2-7,TRBV5-6,CASSLWQDIYEQYF,TGTGCCAGCAGCTTATGGCAGGACATCTACGAGCAGTACTTC
.,.,TRBJ2-3,TRBV13,CASSLGLIDTQYF,TGTGCCAGCAGCTTAGGGCTTATCGATACGCAGTATTTT
.,once,TRBJ2-7,TRBV20-1,CSARDDHRDQGTYEQYF,TGCAGTGCTAGAGACGATCACCGGGACCAGGGTACCTACGAGCAGTACTTC
.,.,TRBJ1-1,TRBV7-3,CASSSTGNTEAFF,TGTGCCAGCAGCTCGACAGGGAACACTGAAGCTTTCTTT
TRBD2,.,TRBJ2-7,TRBV5-1,CASSLETSGRRYEQYF,TGCGCCAGCAGCTTGGAAACTAGCGGGAGGAGGTACGAGCAGTACTTC
.,.,TRBJ2-7,TRBV20-1,CSASQLGRSSYEQYF,TGCAGTGCTAGTCAGTTGGGCAGGTCATCCTACGAGCAGTACTTC